This TCR beta chain was sequenced in a study of blood T cell repertoires in COVID-19. Study-level information: The United States, Italy and Spain provided the acute and convalescent COVID-19 samples. Sample material is recorded as cDNA or gDNA derived from T cells, B-cell-depleted T cells, or PBMCs.

Original processing notes: Reference gene primer amplification in the assay estimated nucleated cell counts. Produced via immunoSEQ multiplex PCR; TCRdb's table is partial and in-frame only. That table gives V, J and clone size, and the DNA gave D and trimming. Of about 120,000 clones detected, less than 95% appear once; the ten largest clones hold 1.8%. Germline CDR1 reads SGHNT; CDR2 reads YYREEE (reference sequence). This CDR3 region has 13 residues. V shed 3 bases and J 7 bases; nucleotides not matched to a gene: 6. This receptor was obtained from a human donor with active COVID-19. The donor label of this sample is uncertain. The genes are TRBV5-4 and TRBJ2-7, with 8 bases matching TRBD2. The source material was peripheral blood. Here the CDR3 reads CASSSTGGDEQYF. The CDR3 region has the DNA TGTGCCAGCAGCTCCACGGGAGGGGATGAGCAGTACTTC.